The subject of this entry is one TCR beta chain. The data stem from a study of shared clonotypes between healthy human individuals. Clones were read by immunoSEQ multiplex PCR, and TCRdb kept only the in-frame ones, dropping some. The sample gives roughly 2,500,000 clones, under 95% of which show up once; 0.36% is in the top ten. The germline V and J ends were trimmed by 0 bases and 4 bases, with 19 bases remaining between them. The CDR3 covers 18 residues. Germline V CDR1 and CDR2: SGHNT, YYREEE (reference sequence). The TCR comes from a man between 18 and 35 years old in good health. Some clones in this sample may be carry-over from other donors' samples. This chain uses TRBV5-4 with TRBJ2-2, with D possibly matching TRBD2 (6 bases). Sequencing was performed on naive CD4+ T cells from PBMCs. Subset in this sample: CD45RA+ positively selected. DNA of the CDR3: TGTGCCAGCAGCTTGGCCGGGCGGCGGTCCGGGGGCACCGGGGAGCTGTTTTTT. Translated: CASSLAGRRSGGTGELFF.